This TCR beta chain originates from a study of cytomegalovirus exposure and HLA in healthy donors. The primer mix had 60 Vbeta and 13 Jbeta primers. This table comes from immunoSEQ multiplex PCR, and its TCRdb copy is limited to in-frame clones, with some not included. This table holds about 210,000 clones. The V gene's germline CDR1 is MNHEY and CDR2 SMNVEV (reference sequence). V lost 6 bases and J lost 3, with 11 bases in between. The CDR3 is 13 residues long. The source of this sequence is a woman under 40 in good health and CMV-seropositive. The sequencing input was PBMCs. The chain links TRBV27 to TRBJ1-1, with D possibly TRBD1 on 6 matching bases. CDR3 loop: CASRGSGDTEAFF. CDR3 sequence (DNA): TGTGCCAGCAGGGGGTCAGGGGACACTGAAGCTTTCTTT.